The T cell receptor beta chain described here comes from a study of T-cell memory formation after mild COVID-19. Findings of the study overall: Whereas later expanders leaned CD4+, clones contracting day 15 to 85 showed a balanced CD4/CD8 makeup. In pre-infection memory, a portion of responding clones appeared, which suggested that cross-reactive memory joined. SARS-CoV-2 specificity was not confirmed for second-wave clones peaking on day 37.

Trimming removed 4 bases at V and 4 bases at J, with 8 bases between. The CDR3 consists of 12 residues. Germline CDR1 and CDR2: SGHNT and YYREEE (reference sequence). This clonotype was detected a few times. Its antigen is not known. TCRdb reprocessed the 5' RACE reads with MiXCR, giving one entry per CDR3 protein. The sample shows some 130,000 distinct CDR3 sequences, approximately 15% of them seen only once. This receptor was taken from a man aged 18 to 35 who had mild COVID-19 (a few samples of this study predate the infection). Cell type and time point are not known. The rearrangement links TRBV5-4 to TRBJ2-5; D unresolved. The sequencing input was PBMCs or a T cell subset sorted from them (not recorded which). The chain's CDR3 is CASSGSSETQYF. CDR3 DNA sequence: TGTGCCAGCAGCGGCTCCTCAGAGACCCAGTACTTC.